The 22 T cell receptor beta chains below come from one sample, sequenced in a study of blood T cell repertoires in COVID-19. Measured with immunoSEQ multiplex PCR; TCRdb has only the in-frame clones, and not every one. The sample records under 300,000 clones, about 85% being singletons. The sample was peripheral blood. Receptors originate from a woman aged 55-69 years with active or convalescent COVID-19.

The chain carries TRBV7-3 and TRBJ2-7; 9 bases line up with TRBD2. Germline V gene sequence: CDR1 SGHTA, CDR2 FQGTGA. Losses at the gene ends were 5 bases for V and 3 bases for J; bases not matched to a gene: 8. The CDR3 has 15 amino acids. Here the CDR3 DNA reads TGTGCCAGCAGCATCCAAGCGGGAGGAGGCTACGAGCAGTACTTC. As protein: CASSIQAGGGYEQYF. Combining the CDR3 with reference TRBV7-3 and TRBJ2-7 gives the whole variable domain GAGVSQTPSNKVTEKGKYVELRCDPISGHTALYWYRQSLGQGPEFLIYFQGTGAADDSGLPNDRFFAVRPEGSVSTLKIQRTERGDSAVYLCASSIQAGGGYEQYFGPGTRLTVT.

The chain carries TRBV28 and TRBJ1-4; TRBD1 aligns across 8 bases. The CDR3 runs to 15 residues. V dropped 3 bases and J dropped 5; count of bases not matched to a gene: 5. CDR1 is MDHEN, CDR2 SYDVKM, per germline. The CDR3 loop reads CASSFWTGRNEKLFF. As DNA, the CDR3 is TGTGCCAGCAGTTTCTGGACAGGGAGGAATGAAAAACTGTTTTTT.

This chain joins TRBV24-1 and TRBJ2-2; 11 bases fit TRBD2. The CDR3 contains 19 residues. The germline CDR1 and CDR2 sequences are KGHDR and SFDVKD. Trimming at V came to 1 base and at J to 3 bases, leaving 9 bases not matched to a gene. The CDR3 reads CATSDFALAGGLDTGELFF. In DNA, the CDR3 is TGTGCCACCAGTGATTTCGCTCTAGCGGGGGGCCTCGACACCGGGGAGCTGTTTTTT.

The chain is built from TRBV5-1 and TRBJ2-1, with D possibly matching TRBD2 (5 bases). The germline V gene encodes CDR1 SGHRS and CDR2 YFSETQ. CDR3 length: 18 amino acids. Trimming removed 3 bases from V and 0 bases from J, with 19 bases in between. CDR3 sequence (DNA): TGCGCCAGCAGCTCCGAGGACTTCCTCCCTAGCTCCTACAATGAGCAGTTCTTC. Translated: CASSSEDFLPSSYNEQFF.

The genes are TRBV13 and TRBJ2-7; 7 bases agree with TRBD1. The CDR3 runs 14 residues. Germline V gives CDR1 PRHDT, CDR2 FYEKMQ (reference sequence). Trimming took 4 bases from V and 1 from J; bases not matched to a gene: 4. The CDR3 nucleotides are TGTGCCAGCAGCTCCCGACAGGGTTCCTACGAGCAGTACGTC. It yields the protein CASSSRQGSYEQYV.

Only one count was recorded for this clone. The chain carries TRBV12-3 or TRBV12-4 and TRBJ2-1, with D tentatively TRBD2 (6 bases). This CDR3 spans 13 amino acids. Trimming pared 8 bases from V and 6 bases from J, leaving 14 bases between. CDR3 nucleotide sequence: TGTGCCAGCCGGGCTAGCGCTACCAATGAGCAGTTCTTC. It translates to CASRASATNEQFF.

This clone occurred once. The gene calls are TRBV9 and TRBJ2-3; 9 bases fit TRBD2. The germline V gene has CDR1 SGDLS and CDR2 YYNGEE. The V gene end was trimmed by 4 bases and the J gene end by 0 bases; junction bases not matched to a gene: 6. The CDR3 has 16 residues. CDR3 DNA sequence: TGTGCCAGCAGCCTGGGACTAGCCACTAGCACAGATACGCAGTATTTT. Translated, it gives CASSLGLATSTDTQYF.

The chain uses TRBV11-2 and TRBJ2-7, with unresolved D. CDR3 length: 11 residues. Per germline, CDR1 SGHAT and CDR2 FQNNGV. Trimming removed 5 bases from V and 2 bases from J, with 4 bases in between. The CDR3 nucleotides are TGTGCCAGCAGCGCGGCCTACGAGCAGTACGTC. Encoded protein: CASSAAYEQYV.

The chain couples TRBV28 to TRBJ2-4, with TRBD2 matching 11 bases. Germline V gene data show CDR1 as MDHEN and CDR2 as SYDVKM. This CDR3 spans 15 amino acids. The J segment lost 6 bases and the V segment lost 1 base, leaving 2 bases of the junction unmatched. The CDR3 nucleotides read TGTGCCAGCAGTTTATCGCTAGCGGGGGGAAACATTCAGTACTTC. It codes for CASSLSLAGGNIQYF.

The rearrangement uses TRBV18 and TRBJ1-6, with D uncertain. V lost 3 bases and J 4 bases, leaving 4 bases between the germline ends. Germline CDR1 is KGHSH and CDR2 is LQKENI. The CDR3 runs 13 residues. CDR3 nucleotide sequence: TGTGCCAGCTCACCTAATTATAATTCACCCCTCCACTTT. Translating gives CASSPNYNSPLHF.

The chain recombines TRBV4-1 with TRBJ1-2; weak D call: TRBD1 (6 bases). Germline CDR1 is MGHRA and CDR2 is YSYEKL. This CDR3 spans 16 amino acids. Trimming left V 2 bases short and J 4 bases short, with 17 bases between. The CDR3 loop is CASSQIQGNWGYGYTF. In nucleotides, the CDR3 is TGCGCCAGCAGCCAAATACAGGGTAATTGGGGCTATGGCTACACCTTC.

The chain is built from TRBV27 and TRBJ2-3; 8 bases line up with TRBD2. The length of the CDR3 is 17 residues. Germline V gene sequence: CDR1 MNHEY, CDR2 SMNVEV (reference sequence). Trimming took 5 bases from V and 5 from J; bases not matched to a gene: 15. The CDR3 sequence is CASSGPLAGTRGDTQYF. The CDR3 DNA follows: TGTGCCAGCAGTGGGCCGCTAGCGGGCACTCGAGGAGATACGCAGTATTTT.

The chain couples TRBV5-1 to TRBJ2-3, with D tentatively TRBD2 (5 bases). Looked up from germline, CDR1 is SGHRS and CDR2 is YFSETQ. This CDR3 is 16 amino acids long. Trimming pared 0 bases from V and 4 bases from J, leaving 15 bases between. The chain's CDR3 is CASSLGGSVIADTQYF. The CDR3 DNA reads as TGCGCCAGCAGCTTGGGTGGTAGCGTGATCGCAGATACGCAGTATTTT.

V usage is TRBV11-2 and J usage is TRBJ2-7; TRBD2 agrees at 14 bases. After removal of 3 bases from V and 5 bases from J, the junction contained 3 bases not matched to a gene. There are 15 residues in the CDR3. CDR1 and CDR2 (germline): SGHAT, FQNNGV. The CDR3 here is CASSFGLAGGHEQYF. The DNA of the CDR3 is TGTGCCAGCAGCTTCGGACTAGCGGGAGGCCACGAGCAGTACTTC. The full variable domain, its missing parts supplied by reference TRBV11-2 and TRBJ2-7, is EAGVAQSPRYKIIEKRQSVAFWCNPISGHATLYWYQQILGQGPKLLIQFQNNGVVDDSQLPKDRFSAERLKGVDSTLKIQPAKLEDSAVYLCASSFGLAGGHEQYFGPGTRLTVT.

This chain joins TRBV11-1 and TRBJ2-7; TRBD2 matches 7 bases. The CDR3 loop spans 14 amino acids. After removal of 5 bases from V and 5 bases from J, the junction contained 9 bases not matched to a gene. CDR1 SGHAT and CDR2 FQDESV come from the germline V gene (reference sequence). CDR3 DNA: TGTGCCAGCAGCCAACCGACTAGCTTGAACGAGCAGTACTTC. Translating gives CASSQPTSLNEQYF.

This rearrangement joins TRBV29-1 to TRBJ2-1; 11 bases fit TRBD2. V was clipped by 3 bases and J by 0 bases; unmatched bases: 7. Germline V gives CDR1 SQVTM, CDR2 ANQGSEA. CDR3 length equals 17 residues. CDR3 sequence (DNA): TGCAGCGTTGAGTTGGCTAGCGGGAGGTCCTCCTACAATGAGCAGTTCTTC. Translated: CSVELASGRSSYNEQFF.

The chain links TRBV10-2 to TRBJ1-1; TRBD1 aligns across 11 bases. The CDR3 is 16 amino acids. V lost 2 bases to trimming and J lost 5 bases; unmatched junction nucleotides: 7. Germline V gives CDR1 WSHSY, CDR2 SAAADI. The CDR3 region is CASSETRTGGWTEAFF. DNA of the CDR3: TGCGCCAGCAGTGAGACCCGGACAGGGGGCTGGACTGAAGCTTTCTTT.

This clone was observed a handful of times. The chain carries TRBV5-1 and TRBJ2-1; 7 bases match TRBD2. Germline V gene data show CDR1 as SGHRS and CDR2 as YFSETQ. The CDR3 length is 15 residues. V trimming: 5 bases; J trimming: 4 bases; junction bases outside the gene matches: 9. The DNA for the CDR3 is TGCGCCAGCAGGCCTGGGGAGGGCAAATACAATGAGCAGTTCTTC. Translated: CASRPGEGKYNEQFF.

This chain connects TRBV6-5 to TRBJ1-6; no clear D gene. CDR1 MNHEY and CDR2 SVGAGI come from the germline V gene. This CDR3 comprises 15 residues. Trimming took off 0 bases at V and 7 bases at J, with 10 bases between the two ends. The CDR3 reads CASSYSAGMNSPLHF. CDR3 DNA: TGTGCCAGCAGTTACTCGGCGGGTATGAATTCACCCCTCCACTTT.

CDR3 amino acids: CASSDTGGQETQYF. The CDR3 DNA reads as TGTGCCAGCAGTGACACAGGGGGGCAAGAGACCCAGTACTTC. The V call is TRBV6-1, the J call TRBJ2-5; 8 nucleotides match TRBD1. The germline CDR1 and CDR2 sequences are MNHNS and SASEGT. The CDR3 sequence is 14 residues long. Germline trimming cut 3 bases from V and 2 bases from J; bases unmatched to any gene: 2.

The chain is built from TRBV4-2 and TRBJ2-5; D possibly corresponds to TRBD2 (7 bases). This CDR3 region has 15 residues. Trimming removed 1 base at V and 4 bases at J, with 13 bases between. Germline-derived CDR1 and CDR2 are LGHNA and YNFKEQ. DNA of the CDR3: TGTGCCAGCAGCCAAGGGGAGGGGGAAAGAGAGACCCAGTACTTC. It is translated as CASSQGEGERETQYF.

The V and J genes are TRBV2 and TRBJ1-5, with a possible D match to TRBD1 (6 bases). The CDR3 is 12 residues long. Germline CDR1 reads SNHLY; CDR2 reads FYNNEI. The V end was cut by 6 bases, the J end by 9 bases, with 12 bases between. The CDR3 loop reads CASSGDTLPQHF. CDR3 sequence (DNA): TGTGCCAGCAGCGGGGACACTCTGCCCCAGCATTTT.